The rows below give T cell receptor beta chains drawn from one sample of a study of identical twins. TCRdb reanalysed the 5' RACE reads using MiXCR and keeps one entry per CDR3 protein. The sample lists 540,000 or so distinct CDR3 sequences, about 22% occurring once. This sample also belongs to another study, concerning yellow fever vaccine responses in identical twins.

The sequenced sample consisted of CD4+ T cells sorted from blood. Receptors were obtained from a young woman in good health. Both conserved end residues are trimmed from each CDR3. D genes are given only for firm matches.

v_call: TRBV6-2/TRBV6-3; d_call: NA; cdr3_aa: ASSYPRVGNEKLF
v_call: TRBV5-1; d_call: TRBD2; cdr3_aa: ASSLGSGKADTQY
v_call: TRBV25-1; d_call: TRBD2; cdr3_aa: ASSESLGLAAEQF
v_call: TRBV12-3/TRBV12-4; d_call: NA; cdr3_aa: ASSPFDSGANVLT
v_call: TRBV7-8; d_call: TRBD2; cdr3_aa: ASSEGLAGTYEQY
v_call: TRBV11-3; d_call: TRBD2; cdr3_aa: ASSLLRWREGQETQY
v_call: TRBV6-4; d_call: NA; cdr3_aa: ASSTGLPNEQF
v_call: TRBV11-2; d_call: NA; cdr3_aa: ASSLDFGGTIAKNIQY
v_call: TRBV12-3/TRBV12-4; d_call: NA; cdr3_aa: ASSLGGNPLPQH
v_call: TRBV7-3; d_call: TRBD1; cdr3_aa: ASSQDRGSYNEQF